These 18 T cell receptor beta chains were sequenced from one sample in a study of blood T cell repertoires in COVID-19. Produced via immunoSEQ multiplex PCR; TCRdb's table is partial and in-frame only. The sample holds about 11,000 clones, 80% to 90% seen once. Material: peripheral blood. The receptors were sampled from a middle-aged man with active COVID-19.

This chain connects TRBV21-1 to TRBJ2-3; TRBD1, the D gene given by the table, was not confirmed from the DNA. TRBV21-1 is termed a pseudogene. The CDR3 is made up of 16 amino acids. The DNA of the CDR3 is TGTGCCAGCAGCAAAGCGAAACAGGGTAGCACAGATACGCAGTATTTT. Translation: CASSKAKQGSTDTQYF.

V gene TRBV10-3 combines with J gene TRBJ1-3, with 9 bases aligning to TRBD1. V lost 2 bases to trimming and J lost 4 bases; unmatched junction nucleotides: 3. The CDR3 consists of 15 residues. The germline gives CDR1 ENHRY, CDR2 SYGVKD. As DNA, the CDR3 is TGTGCCATCAGTGAGACAGGGGGCAAAGGAAACACCATATATTTT. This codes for CAISETGGKGNTIYF.

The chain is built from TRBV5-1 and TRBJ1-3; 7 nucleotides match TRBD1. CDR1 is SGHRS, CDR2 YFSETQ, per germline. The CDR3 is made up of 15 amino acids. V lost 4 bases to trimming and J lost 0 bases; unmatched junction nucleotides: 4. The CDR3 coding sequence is TGCGCCAGCAGCGTAACAGGGGACTCTGGAAACACCATATATTTT. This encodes CASSVTGDSGNTIYF.

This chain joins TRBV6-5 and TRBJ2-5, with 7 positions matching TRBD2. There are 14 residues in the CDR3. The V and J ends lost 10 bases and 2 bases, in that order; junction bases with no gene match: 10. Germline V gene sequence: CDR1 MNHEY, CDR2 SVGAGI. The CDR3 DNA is TGTGCCAACGACCTCAGACTAGCACAAGAGACCCAGTACTTC. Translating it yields CANDLRLAQETQYF.

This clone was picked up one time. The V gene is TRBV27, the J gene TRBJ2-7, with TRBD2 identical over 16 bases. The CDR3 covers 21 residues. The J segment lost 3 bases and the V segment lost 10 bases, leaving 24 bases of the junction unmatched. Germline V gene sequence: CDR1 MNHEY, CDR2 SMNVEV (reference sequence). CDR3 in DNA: TGTGCCACCGCGGGGGCAGGGGAGGGACTAGCGGGAGGGCCGGCCCTCTACGAGCAGTACTTC. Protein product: CATAGAGEGLAGGPALYEQYF.

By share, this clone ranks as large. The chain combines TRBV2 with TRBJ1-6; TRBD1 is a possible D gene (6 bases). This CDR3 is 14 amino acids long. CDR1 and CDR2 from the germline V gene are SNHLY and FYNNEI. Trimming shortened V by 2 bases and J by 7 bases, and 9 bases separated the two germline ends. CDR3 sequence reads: CASSEPGENSPLHF. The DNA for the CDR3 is TGTGCCAGCAGTGAACCAGGGGAGAATTCACCCCTCCACTTT.

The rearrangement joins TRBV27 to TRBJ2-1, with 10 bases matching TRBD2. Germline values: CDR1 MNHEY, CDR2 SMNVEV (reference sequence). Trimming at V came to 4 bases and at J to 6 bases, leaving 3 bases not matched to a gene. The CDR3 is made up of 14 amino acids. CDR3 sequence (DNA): TGTGCCAGCAGTTCTCGGACTAGCGGCAATGAGCAGTTCTTC. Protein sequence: CASSSRTSGNEQFF.

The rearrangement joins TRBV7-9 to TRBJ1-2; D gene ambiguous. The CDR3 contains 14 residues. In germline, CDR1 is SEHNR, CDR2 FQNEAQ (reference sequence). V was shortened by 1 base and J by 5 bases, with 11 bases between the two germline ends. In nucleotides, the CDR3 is TGTGCCAGCAGCTTAGACACCAGTATATATGGCTACACCTTC. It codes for CASSLDTSIYGYTF.

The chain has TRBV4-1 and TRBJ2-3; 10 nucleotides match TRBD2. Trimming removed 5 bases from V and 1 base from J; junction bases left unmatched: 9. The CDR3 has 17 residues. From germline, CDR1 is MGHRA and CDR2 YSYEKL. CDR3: CASSETLAGEGTDTQYF. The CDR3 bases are TGCGCCAGCAGCGAAACCCTAGCGGGAGAGGGCACAGATACGCAGTATTTT.

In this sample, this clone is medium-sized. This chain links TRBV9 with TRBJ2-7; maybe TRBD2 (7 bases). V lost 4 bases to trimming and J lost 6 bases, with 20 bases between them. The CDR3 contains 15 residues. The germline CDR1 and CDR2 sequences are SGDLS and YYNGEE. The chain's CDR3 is CASSLRGAGEGEQYF. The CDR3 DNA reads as TGTGCCAGCAGCTTGAGAGGGGCAGGGGAGGGCGAGCAGTACTTC.

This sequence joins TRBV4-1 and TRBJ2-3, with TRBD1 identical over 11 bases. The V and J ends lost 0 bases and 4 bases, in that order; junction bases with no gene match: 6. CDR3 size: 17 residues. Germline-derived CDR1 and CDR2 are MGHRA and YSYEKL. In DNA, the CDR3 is TGCGCCAGCAGCCAAGAGTCAACGGGACAGGGGGCAGATACGCAGTATTTT. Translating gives CASSQESTGQGADTQYF.

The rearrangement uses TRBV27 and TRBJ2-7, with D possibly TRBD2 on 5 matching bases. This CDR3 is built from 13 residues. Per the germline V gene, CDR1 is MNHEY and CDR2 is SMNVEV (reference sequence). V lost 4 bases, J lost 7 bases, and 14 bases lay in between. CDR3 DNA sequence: TGTGCCAGCAGTTATGGGAAACCGGGGGAGCAGTACTTC. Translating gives CASSYGKPGEQYF.

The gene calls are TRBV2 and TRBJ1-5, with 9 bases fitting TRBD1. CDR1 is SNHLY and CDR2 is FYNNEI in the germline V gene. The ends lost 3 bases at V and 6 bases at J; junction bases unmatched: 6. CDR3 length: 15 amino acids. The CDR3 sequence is CASSEGTGSFQPQHF. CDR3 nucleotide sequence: TGTGCCAGCAGTGAGGGGACAGGGTCCTTTCAGCCCCAGCATTTT.

CDR3 nucleotides: TGTGCCAGCAGGCTAGCGGGAGCTCTGTACTTC. Translated: CASRLAGALYF. The chain links TRBV6-5 to TRBJ2-7; 10 bases line up with TRBD2. CDR1 is MNHEY, CDR2 SVGAGI, per germline. The trim removed 6 bases at V and 12 bases at J, leaving 5 bases unmatched. CDR3 length: 11 amino acids.

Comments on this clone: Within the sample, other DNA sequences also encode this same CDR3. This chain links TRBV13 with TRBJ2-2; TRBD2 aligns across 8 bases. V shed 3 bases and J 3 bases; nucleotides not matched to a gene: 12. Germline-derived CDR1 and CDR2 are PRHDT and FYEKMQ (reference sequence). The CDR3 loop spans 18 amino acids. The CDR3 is CASSFSGTGGVDTGELFF. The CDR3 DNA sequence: TGTGCCAGCAGCTTTTCCGGGACCGGGGGGGTAGACACCGGGGAGCTGTTTTTT. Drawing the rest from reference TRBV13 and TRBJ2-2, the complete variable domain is AAGVIQSPRHLIKEKRETATLKCYPIPRHDTVYWYQQGPGQDPQFLISFYEKMQSDKGSIPDRFSAQQFSDYHSELNMSSLELGDSALYFCASSFSGTGGVDTGELFFGEGSRLTVL.

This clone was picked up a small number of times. The CDR3 nucleotides read TGTGCCAGCAGTGAGCCTCCAGGGGACCAGCCCCAGCATTTT. This encodes CASSEPPGDQPQHF. V usage is TRBV25-1 and J usage is TRBJ1-5; D is perhaps TRBD1 (6 bases). The CDR3 spans 14 residues. Per germline, CDR1 MGHDK and CDR2 SYGVNS. Trimming left V 3 bases short and J 7 bases short, with 13 bases between.

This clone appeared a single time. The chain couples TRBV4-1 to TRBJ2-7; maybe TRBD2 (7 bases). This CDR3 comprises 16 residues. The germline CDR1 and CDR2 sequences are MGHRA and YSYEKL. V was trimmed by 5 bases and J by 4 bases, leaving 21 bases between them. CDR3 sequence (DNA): TGCGCCAGCAGCTCCTCTAGGGGGGAGGGCCTTTACGAGCAGTACTTC. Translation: CASSSSRGEGLYEQYF.

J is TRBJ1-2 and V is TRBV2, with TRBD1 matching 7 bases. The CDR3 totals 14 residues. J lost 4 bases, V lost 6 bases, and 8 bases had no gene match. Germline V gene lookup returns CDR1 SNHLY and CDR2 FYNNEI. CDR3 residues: CASRSGTESYGYTF. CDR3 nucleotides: TGTGCCAGCAGGTCCGGGACAGAATCCTATGGCTACACCTTC.